The 22 T cell receptor beta chains below were found in one sample sequenced in a study of blood T cell repertoires in COVID-19. Only in-frame clones appear in the TCRdb table, and some are missing; sequencing was by immunoSEQ multiplex PCR. The sample shows 100,000 to 150,000 clones, 85% to 90% of them seen only once. Input material: peripheral blood. The receptor source for this set is a man between 70 and 80 years old with active or convalescent COVID-19.

This rearrangement joins TRBV7-8 to TRBJ2-1; 7 nucleotides align to TRBD2. CDR3 size: 17 residues. V lost 4 bases, J lost 1 base, and 10 bases stayed unmatched. CDR1 is SGHVS, CDR2 FQNEAQ, per germline. CDR3 DNA: TGTGCCAGCAGCTCCGCCATAGCGGGTAGGTCCTACAATGAGCAGTTCTTC. It is translated as CASSSAIAGRSYNEQFF.

V usage is TRBV2 and J usage is TRBJ2-1; TRBD1 agrees at 8 bases. The trim removed 6 bases at V and 10 bases at J, leaving 8 bases unmatched. This CDR3 is built from 13 residues. The germline V gene has CDR1 SNHLY and CDR2 FYNNEI. CDR3 sequence (DNA): TGTGCCAGCAGATTGACAGGGGTCGGGGAGCAGTTCTTC. Translation gives CASRLTGVGEQFF.

A single count supports this clone. The chain's CDR3 is CASSLGGGAGNEQFF. DNA for the CDR3: TGTGCCAGCAGCTTAGGGGGGGGCGCTGGAAATGAGCAGTTCTTC. This chain connects TRBV7-2 to TRBJ2-1; D possibly corresponds to TRBD2 (7 bases). V was clipped by 1 base and J by 7 bases, with 14 bases between them. Germline CDR1 and CDR2: SGHTA and FQGNSA. The CDR3 extends over 15 amino acids. The full variable domain, completed using reference TRBV7-2 and TRBJ2-1, is GAGVSQSPSNKVTEKGKDVELRCDPISGHTALYWYRQSLGQGLEFLIYFQGNSAPDKSGLPSDRFSAERTGGSVSTLTIQRTQQEDSAVYLCASSLGGGAGNEQFFGPGTRLTVL.

J is TRBJ1-5 and V is TRBV7-9, with 8 bases that match TRBD1. Germline V gene data show CDR1 as SEHNR and CDR2 as FQNEAQ (reference sequence). This CDR3 is 16 amino acids long. J was trimmed by 3 bases and V by 4 bases; bases with no gene match: 8. The CDR3 loop is CASSSVGTGTNQPQHF. CDR3 bases: TGTGCCAGCAGCTCTGTTGGGACAGGTACCAATCAGCCCCAGCATTTT.

This sequence joins TRBV5-6 and TRBJ1-2; no firm D call. CDR3 size: 14 residues. Trimming shortened V by 0 bases and J by 0 bases, and 6 bases separated the two germline ends. The V gene's germline CDR1 is SGHDT and CDR2 YYEEEE. The CDR3 reads CASSLGGSNYGYTF. The CDR3 coding sequence is TGTGCCAGCAGCTTGGGAGGGTCTAACTATGGCTACACCTTC. The full variable domain, with the rest looked up from reference TRBV5-6 and TRBJ1-2, is DAGVTQSPTHLIKTRGQQVTLRCSPKSGHDTVSWYQQALGQGPQFIFQYYEEEERQRGNFPDRFSGHQFPNYSSELNVNALLLGDSALYLCASSLGGSNYGYTFGSGTRLTVV.

The V and J genes are TRBV9 and TRBJ1-2, with 7 bases aligning to TRBD1. CDR1 is SGDLS, CDR2 YYNGEE, per germline. The V segment lost 0 bases and the J segment 1 base; nucleotides outside the gene matches: 3. The CDR3 runs to 15 residues. The CDR3 DNA reads as TGTGCCAGCAGCGTAGAGGGACAGAATAACTATGGCTACACCTTC. Protein sequence: CASSVEGQNNYGYTF. Full variable domain (remainder filled in from reference TRBV9 and TRBJ1-2): DSGVTQTPKHLITATGQRVTLRCSPRSGDLSVYWYQQSLDQGLQFLIQYYNGEERAKGNILERFSAQQFPDLHSELNLSSLELGDSALYFCASSVEGQNNYGYTFGSGTRLTVV.

CDR3 DNA: TGTGCCAGCAGTTCAACAGTGAACACTGAAGCTTTCTTT. Translated: CASSSTVNTEAFF. V is TRBV27 and J is TRBJ1-1; no clear D. The germline V gene has CDR1 MNHEY and CDR2 SMNVEV (reference sequence). Trimming took off 4 bases at V and 0 bases at J, with 6 bases between the two ends. The CDR3 consists of 13 residues.

The rearrangement joins TRBV19 to TRBJ1-1; 7 nucleotides align to TRBD1. CDR3 length: 15 amino acids. The V segment lost 11 bases and the J segment 0 bases; nucleotides outside the gene matches: 12. The germline V gene has CDR1 LNHDA and CDR2 SQIVND (reference sequence). CDR3 region: CASFGRQGVNTEAFF. The CDR3 DNA reads as TGTGCCTCCTTCGGACGGCAGGGGGTGAACACTGAAGCTTTCTTT.

V usage is TRBV6-5 and J usage is TRBJ1-4; weak D call: TRBD1 (6 bases). Trimming removed 4 bases from V and 6 bases from J, with 15 bases in between. The CDR3 is made up of 15 amino acids. Germline V gene lookup returns CDR1 MNHEY and CDR2 SVGAGI. The DNA for the CDR3 is TGTGCCAGCAGTTCAAGACAGCCAGGGGATGAAAAACTGTTTTTT. Its protein product is CASSSRQPGDEKLFF.

V gene TRBV4-1 combines with J gene TRBJ2-5; 13 bases align to TRBD2. Per germline, CDR1 MGHRA and CDR2 YSYEKL. The length of the CDR3 is 15 residues. With 2 bases clipped from V and 5 bases from J, the junction kept 2 bases outside the gene matches. DNA for the CDR3: TGCGCCAGCAGCCAAACTAGCGGGAGGGCCGAGACCCAGTACTTC. As protein: CASSQTSGRAETQYF.

This rearrangement joins TRBV7-6 to TRBJ1-5, with 8 positions matching TRBD1. The CDR3 is 13 amino acids. V was clipped by 5 bases and J by 4 bases; unmatched bases: 1. CDR1 and CDR2 from the germline V gene are SGHVS and FNYEAQ. CDR3 loop: CASSTGGNQPQHF. The CDR3 coding sequence is TGTGCCAGCAGCACAGGGGGTAATCAGCCCCAGCATTTT.

For the CDR3, the DNA is TGTGCCAGTAGTATATCCAGGGGGCCAAAAGAGCAGTACTTC. Translation gives CASSISRGPKEQYF. V usage is TRBV19 and J usage is TRBJ2-7, with 8 bases that match TRBD1. The germline gives CDR1 LNHDA, CDR2 SQIVND (reference sequence). This CDR3 has 14 amino acids. Trimming removed 2 bases from V and 7 bases from J; junction bases left unmatched: 7.

This sequence joins TRBV5-4 and TRBJ2-3; D gene uncertain. Germline V gene lookup returns CDR1 SGHNT and CDR2 YYREEE (reference sequence). V lost 4 bases to trimming and J lost 2 bases, with 8 bases between them. The CDR3 runs 13 residues. CDR3 protein: CASSGQHTDTQYF. The CDR3 nucleotides are TGTGCCAGCAGCGGGCAGCACACAGATACGCAGTATTTT.

The chain carries TRBV10-3 and TRBJ1-1; 7 nucleotides match TRBD1. Trimming at V came to 3 bases and at J to 3 bases, leaving 7 bases not matched to a gene. The CDR3 length is 15 residues. The germline CDR1 and CDR2 sequences are ENHRY and SYGVKD. The CDR3 here is CAISEKGARHTEAFF. In nucleotides, the CDR3 is TGTGCCATCAGTGAAAAGGGGGCCCGACACACTGAAGCTTTCTTT.

The V call is TRBV5-1, the J call TRBJ2-6, with no clear D. The length of the CDR3 is 15 residues. Germline V gene sequence: CDR1 SGHRS, CDR2 YFSETQ. Trimming left V 5 bases short and J 0 bases short, with 9 bases between. In DNA form, the CDR3 reads TGCGCCAGCAGAGCCGCTTACTCTGGGGCCAACGTCCTGACTTTC. It translates to CASRAAYSGANVLTF.

This CDR3 reads CASSRGGVAGWNEQFF. CDR3 DNA: TGTGCCAGCAGCCGCGGAGGGGTAGCGGGATGGAATGAGCAGTTCTTC. The V call is TRBV14, the J call TRBJ2-1; 8 positions match TRBD2. Trimming removed 4 bases from V and 7 bases from J; junction bases left unmatched: 12. The germline gives CDR1 SGHDN, CDR2 FVKESK. The length of the CDR3 is 16 residues.

CDR3 sequence reads: CASSETESGGYEQYF. Here the CDR3 DNA reads TGTGCCAGCAGTGAAACGGAGTCCGGGGGCTACGAGCAGTACTTC. V usage is TRBV6-1 and J usage is TRBJ2-7; perhaps TRBD2 as D (6 bases). The CDR3 loop spans 15 amino acids. Germline V gene sequence: CDR1 MNHNS, CDR2 SASEGT. Trimming removed 2 bases at V and 3 bases at J, with 14 bases between.

The rearrangement joins TRBV11-2 to TRBJ2-6, with 10 bases fitting TRBD1. The V segment lost 6 bases and the J segment 1 base; nucleotides outside the gene matches: 12. The germline gives CDR1 SGHAT, CDR2 FQNNGV. CDR3 length: 19 amino acids. The CDR3 protein is CASRPVSDRGFSGANVLTF. The CDR3 nucleotides are TGTGCCAGCAGGCCCGTTTCGGACAGGGGGTTTTCTGGGGCCAACGTCCTGACTTTC.

This clone was observed once. CDR3 sequence (DNA): TGTGCCAGCAGTTTATTTTTTCGGGGGGCCTCCTACGAGCAGTACTTC. Amino acids: CASSLFFRGASYEQYF. The chain uses TRBV28 and TRBJ2-7; D might be TRBD2 (7 bases). Trimming pared 1 base from V and 0 bases from J, leaving 13 bases between. CDR3 length: 16 amino acids. The germline CDR1 and CDR2 sequences are MDHEN and SYDVKM. The full variable domain, its missing parts supplied by reference TRBV28 and TRBJ2-7, is DVKVTQSSRYLVKRTGEKVFLECVQDMDHENMFWYRQDPGLGLRLIYFSYDVKMKEKGDIPEGYSVSREKKERFSLILESASTNQTSMYLCASSLFFRGASYEQYFGPGTRLTVT.

V gene TRBV28 combines with J gene TRBJ2-4; TRBD1 matches 7 bases. CDR3 length: 18 amino acids. From germline, CDR1 is MDHEN and CDR2 SYDVKM. After removal of 5 bases from V and 3 bases from J, the junction contained 16 bases not matched to a gene. The CDR3 is CASSPPGDRVGRKNIQYF. The CDR3 DNA reads as TGTGCCAGCAGTCCCCCCGGTGACAGGGTGGGGCGCAAAAACATTCAGTACTTC. Full variable domain (missing parts from reference TRBV28 and TRBJ2-4): DVKVTQSSRYLVKRTGEKVFLECVQDMDHENMFWYRQDPGLGLRLIYFSYDVKMKEKGDIPEGYSVSREKKERFSLILESASTNQTSMYLCASSPPGDRVGRKNIQYFGAGTRLSVL.

The J gene is TRBJ2-1, the V gene TRBV14; D call uncertain. V dropped 2 bases and J dropped 6 bases, with 14 bases sitting between them. This CDR3 has 15 amino acids. Germline CDR1 reads SGHDN; CDR2 reads FVKESK. CDR3 nucleotide sequence: TGTGCCAGCAGCCAAAGTCTCGGTAAGAGCAATGAGCAGTTCTTC. Its translation: CASSQSLGKSNEQFF.

The V and J genes are TRBV10-2 and TRBJ1-2; 12 bases are shared with TRBD1. The CDR3 spans 14 residues. V lost 6 bases and J lost 7; bases outside the gene matches: 6. Germline assignment: CDR1 WSHSY and CDR2 SAAADI. The CDR3 DNA reads as TGCGCCAGCAGACCGGGACAGGGGGCGTTTGGCTACACCTTC. It specifies CASRPGQGAFGYTF.